What follows are 4 T cell receptor beta chains derived from one specimen sequenced in a study of shared clonotypes between healthy human individuals. Cells designated naive CD8 were CD45RO-negative and were positively selected for CCR7, with terminally differentiated effector memory CD45RA+ cells excluded. TCRdb's copy holds only in-frame clones and misses some; the assay was immunoSEQ multiplex PCR. The sample lists about 1,900,000 clones, 85% to 95% occurring once. The material sequenced was naive CD8+ T cells sorted from blood. All receptors come from a man aged 18 to 35 in good health.

The gene calls are TRBV27 and TRBJ2-1; perhaps TRBD1 as D (5 bases). Trimming removed 7 bases at V and 0 bases at J, with 16 bases between. The CDR3 is 16 residues long. Germline loops: CDR1 MNHEY, CDR2 SMNVEV (reference sequence). Here the CDR3 DNA reads TGTGCCAGCATTGGCCCCGACAGTAGCTCCTACAATGAGCAGTTCTTC. Its protein is CASIGPDSSSYNEQFF.

CDR3 sequence: CASSYAASGKETQYF. CDR3 coding DNA: TGTGCCAGCAGTTACGCCGCTAGCGGGAAAGAGACCCAGTACTTC. The genes are TRBV6-5 and TRBJ2-5; 9 positions agree with TRBD2. Germline CDR1 is MNHEY and CDR2 is SVGAGI. CDR3 size: 15 residues. With 2 bases clipped from V and 3 bases from J, the junction kept 4 bases outside the gene matches.

J is TRBJ1-2 and V is TRBV6-8; D unclear. This CDR3 contains 16 residues. V lost 5 bases and J 2 bases, leaving 18 bases between the germline ends. From germline, CDR1 is MNHGY and CDR2 SAAAGT. CDR3 region: CASSRVPFEVNYGYTF. The CDR3 DNA reads TGTGCCAGCAGTCGGGTTCCTTTCGAGGTGAACTATGGCTACACCTTC.

The rearrangement uses TRBV6-1 and TRBJ1-1; a weak D match, TRBD1 (5 bases). Looked up from germline, CDR1 is MNHNS and CDR2 is SASEGT. The CDR3 length is 15 residues. V lost 2 bases and J lost 4, with 14 bases in between. In nucleotides, the CDR3 is TGTGCCAGCAGTGAATGGGTTGGGGGAGGCACTGAAGCTTTCTTT. As protein: CASSEWVGGGTEAFF.